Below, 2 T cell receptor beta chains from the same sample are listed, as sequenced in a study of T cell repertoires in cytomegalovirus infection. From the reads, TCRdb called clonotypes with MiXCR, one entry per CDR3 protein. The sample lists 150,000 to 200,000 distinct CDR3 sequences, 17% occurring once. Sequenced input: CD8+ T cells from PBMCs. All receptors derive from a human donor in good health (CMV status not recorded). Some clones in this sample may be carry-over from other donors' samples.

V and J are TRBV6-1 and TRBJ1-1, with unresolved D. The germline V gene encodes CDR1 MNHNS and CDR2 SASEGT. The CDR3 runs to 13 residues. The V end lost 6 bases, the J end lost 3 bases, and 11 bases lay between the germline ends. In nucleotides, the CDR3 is TGTGCCAGCAGGGTTGCGGGCGACACTGAAGCTTTCTTT. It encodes CASRVAGDTEAFF.

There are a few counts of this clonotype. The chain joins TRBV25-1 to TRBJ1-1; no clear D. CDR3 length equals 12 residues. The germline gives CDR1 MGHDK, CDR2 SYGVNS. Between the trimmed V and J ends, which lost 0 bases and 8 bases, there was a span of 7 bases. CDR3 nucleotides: TGTGCCAGCAGTGAATATGGACGGGAAGCTTTCTTT. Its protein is CASSEYGREAFF.